The T cell receptor beta chain described here comes from a study of blood T cell repertoires in COVID-19. Study-level information: Material from acute and convalescent COVID-19 was sourced from the United States, Italy and Spain.

Original processing methods: Estimates of nucleated cell counts were drawn from the amplification of reference gene primers. Repertoires were generated with immunoSEQ multiplex PCR, while TCRdb's copy carries only in-frame clones and drops some. The DNA was the basis for D and trimming; V, J and clone size are from that table. The sample includes 400,000 or so clones, about 90% of them seen just once. The germline V and J ends were trimmed by 4 bases and 2 bases, with 9 bases remaining between them. There are 15 residues in the CDR3. Germline V gene sequence: CDR1 MDHEN, CDR2 SYDVKM. The chain combines TRBV28 with TRBJ2-6; TRBD1 is a possible D gene (6 bases). Material: PBMCs or T cells enriched from blood (not recorded which). This receptor was identified in a man aged 35 to 55 in a cohort exposed to, infected with or recovered from COVID-19 (not recorded which). The CDR3 protein is CASSSTGPGANVLTF. The CDR3, as DNA: TGTGCCAGCAGTTCCACAGGGCCTGGGGCCAACGTCCTGACTTTC.